A selection of T cell receptor beta chains follows, all from one sample in a study of technical replicates of blood from a few donors. Assay: immunoSEQ multiplex PCR; the TCRdb copy retains only in-frame clones and omits some. The sample carries 85,000 to 100,000 clones, 95% recorded once. Sample: T cells isolated from PBMCs. The receptors originated from a human donor in good health. CDR3s include the opening cysteine and the closing phenylalanine or tryptophan. The D gene is left open where the match is weak. Rows may omit the clone size; those that give it use once, few, many or a size class.

J gene | clone size | D gene | V gene | CDR3 DNA | CDR3 protein
TRBJ2-2 | . | TRBD2 | TRBV6-1 | TGTGCCAGCTTCGGGAGGACCGGGGAGCTGTTTTTT | CASFGRTGELFF
TRBJ1-4 | once | . | TRBV2 | TGTGCCGGAGGGGAAAGAGAAAAACTGTTTTTT | CAGGEREKLFF
TRBJ1-3 | . | . | TRBV5-1 | TGCGCCAGCAGCTTGGCCCAGGGAGGGAGAGTCTCTGGAAACACCATATATTTT | CASSLAQGGRVSGNTIYF
TRBJ2-7 | . | TRBD2 | TRBV18 | TGTGCCAGCTCATCCGGGACTAGCGGCTACGAGCAGTACTTC | CASSSGTSGYEQYF
TRBJ2-3 | . | TRBD1 | TRBV7-9 | TGTGCCAGCAGCTTTGAATGGGACAGGACCACAGATACGCAGTATTTT | CASSFEWDRTTDTQYF
TRBJ2-3 | . | . | TRBV14 | TGTGCCAGCAGCCAAGATTGGCGCGGAGGAGGTAGCACAGATACGCAGTATTTT | CASSQDWRGGGSTDTQYF
TRBJ1-1 | . | . | TRBV19 | TGTGCCAGTAGGGCGGGGTTGGATGCTTTCTTT | CASRAGLDAFF
TRBJ1-1 | . | . | TRBV11-2 | TGTGCCAGCAGCTTACACTCCTCTCGGGGGGGGTTCACTGAAGCTTTCTTT | CASSLHSSRGGFTEAFF
TRBJ2-7 | once | TRBD1 | TRBV28 | TGTGCCAGCAGTTTCACTTCGGGACAGACTACCTACGAGCAGTACTTC | CASSFTSGQTTYEQYF
TRBJ1-2 | . | . | TRBV29-1 | TGCAGCGTTCCACTTGCTAACTATGGCTACACCTTC | CSVPLANYGYTF
TRBJ2-1 | . | . | TRBV7-8 | TGTGCCAGCAGCTTATACGGACTCTCCTACAATGAGCAGTTCTTC | CASSLYGLSYNEQFF
TRBJ2-5 | . | TRBD2 | TRBV11-3 | TGTGCCAGCAGCTTCCAACTAGCGGGGTATCAAGAGACCCAGTACTTC | CASSFQLAGYQETQYF
TRBJ1-1 | few | TRBD1 | TRBV2 | TGTGCCAGCAGTGACCAGGGACAGGGGAGCACTGAAGCTTTCTTT | CASSDQGQGSTEAFF
TRBJ2-7 | . | TRBD1 | TRBV28 | TGTGCCAGCAGTTCCGGACAGGGGGAATACGAGCAGTACTTC | CASSSGQGEYEQYF
TRBJ1-1 | few | TRBD1 | TRBV19 | TGTGCCAGTAGCGAAGGACAGGGATTCCCTGAAGCTTTCTTT | CASSEGQGFPEAFF
TRBJ2-7 | . | TRBD1 | TRBV2 | TGTGCCAGCAGGAGGACAGGAACCTACGAGCAGTACTTC | CASRRTGTYEQYF
TRBJ2-3 | . | TRBD2 | TRBV7-9 | TGTGCCAGCAGCTTAGCCAGCGGGGGGTTCTCTAGCACAGATACGCAGTATTTT | CASSLASGGFSSTDTQYF
TRBJ1-5 | once | . | TRBV6-5 | TGTGCCAGCAGTTCAGGGTGGGGTCAGCCCCAGCATTTT | CASSSGWGQPQHF
TRBJ1-2 | . | . | TRBV18 | TGTGCCAGCTCACAAGGTCCAGGACAGAGAATATATGGCTACACCTTC | CASSQGPGQRIYGYTF
TRBJ2-3 | . | . | TRBV29-1 | TGCAGCGGGTTTCGTGAGGGATTTAGCACAGATACGCAGTATTTT | CSGFREGFSTDTQYF
TRBJ2-3 | once | . | TRBV5-1 | TGCGCCAGCAGCTTGGAGCGGGTCAAGGTAGATACGCAGTATTTT | CASSLERVKVDTQYF
TRBJ1-4 | . | . | TRBV7-2 | TGTGCCAGCAGCTTTGATCAGGCAACAACTAATGAAAAACTGTTTTTT | CASSFDQATTNEKLFF
TRBJ1-4 | . | . | TRBV19 | TGTGCCAGTAGTATAGAGCATGTCGGGAAAAAACTGTTTTTT | CASSIEHVGKKLFF
TRBJ1-1 | . | . | TRBV27 | TGTGCCAGCAGTTTTACGGGGAGCGAGGGATACACTGAAGCTTTCTTT | CASSFTGSEGYTEAFF
TRBJ2-7 | . | TRBD1 | TRBV18 | TGTGCCAGCTCTCAAAGACAGGGGTCAACCTACGAGCAGTACTTC | CASSQRQGSTYEQYF
TRBJ2-3 | . | . | TRBV6-1 | TGTGCCAGCTACCCGCAGGGGAGCACAGATACGCAGTATTTT | CASYPQGSTDTQYF
TRBJ2-7 | . | . | TRBV7-9 | TGTGCCAGCAGCTTAAAGGGGGACGAGCAGTACTTC | CASSLKGDEQYF
TRBJ1-2 | . | . | TRBV12-5 | TGTGCTAGTGGTTTGGTAAGGCGCAGGTCCCCCCACTATGGCTACACCTTC | CASGLVRRRSPHYGYTF
TRBJ1-1 | . | . | TRBV5-4 | TGTGCCAGCAGCTCTCAGGGGACTGAAGCTTTCTTT | CASSSQGTEAFF
TRBJ2-7 | . | . | TRBV5-6 | TGTGCCAGCATTGGGGGGTGGGGCGAGCAGTACTTC | CASIGGWGEQYF
TRBJ1-5 | . | . | TRBV5-4 | TGTGCCAGCAGCTCGGGTAGCGGGGGCAATCAGCCCCAGCATTTT | CASSSGSGGNQPQHF
TRBJ2-7 | . | TRBD1 | TRBV9 | TGTGCCAGCAGCGTTGGACAGGGGGCCTACGAGCAGTACTTC | CASSVGQGAYEQYF
TRBJ1-1 | . | TRBD1 | TRBV7-2 | TGTGCCAGCAGCTTAAGTCTATCGGGACAGGGGTTGTGGAACACTGAAGCTTTCTTT | CASSLSLSGQGLWNTEAFF
TRBJ1-1 | . | . | TRBV10-3 | TGTGCCACCTCCCAGACAGGATACACTGAAGCTTTCTTT | CATSQTGYTEAFF
TRBJ1-2 | . | TRBD1 | TRBV2 | TGTGCCAGCAGCCTTTCCCTGAGACAGGGTAACAGCTACACCTTC | CASSLSLRQGNSYTF
TRBJ2-7 | once | . | TRBV10-2 | TGCGCCAGCAGTGACCCCACTGAGGAGCAGTACTTC | CASSDPTEEQYF
TRBJ2-1 | . | . | TRBV5-1 | TGCGCCAGCAGCTCGGACAGTAGCTCCTACAATGAGCAGTTCTTC | CASSSDSSSYNEQFF
TRBJ2-7 | . | TRBD2 | TRBV4-1 | TGCGCCAGCAGCCCGCGCGCTAGCGGGAGCTACTACGAGCAGTACTTC | CASSPRASGSYYEQYF
TRBJ1-3 | . | . | TRBV6-5 | TGTGCCAGCAGTTTGGACTTGAGCTCTGGAAACACCATATATTTT | CASSLDLSSGNTIYF
TRBJ1-4 | few | TRBD1 | TRBV30 | TGTGCCTGCCTCTGGACAGGGACGGGAAAAAATGAAAAACTGTTTTTT | CACLWTGTGKNEKLFF
TRBJ2-7 | . | TRBD1 | TRBV4-1 | TGCGCCAGCAGCCAAGGGGCAGGGGGCACCTACGAGCAGTACTTC | CASSQGAGGTYEQYF
TRBJ2-7 | . | TRBD1 | TRBV29-1 | TGCAGCGTCTTACCGGGACAGGGTTCCTACGAGCAGTACTTC | CSVLPGQGSYEQYF
TRBJ2-7 | once | . | TRBV28 | TGTGCCAGCAGTCTGTGGGGAGGACAAGGCTACGAGCAGTACTTC | CASSLWGGQGYEQYF
TRBJ2-3 | . | TRBD1 | TRBV5-1 | TGCGCCAGCAGCTTGGGGGGACAGGGGCCAGATACGCAGTATTTT | CASSLGGQGPDTQYF
TRBJ2-7 | . | TRBD1 | TRBV4-1 | TGCGCCAGCAGCCCGAGATGGGGACAGGGCTACGAGCAGTACTTC | CASSPRWGQGYEQYF
TRBJ2-7 | . | . | TRBV28 | TGTGCCAGCACTTCCGCCGGTCCCCCCTACGAGCAGTACTTC | CASTSAGPPYEQYF
TRBJ1-2 | once | . | TRBV30 | TGTGCCTGGAGTCAGGGAGGGTATGGCTACACCTTC | CAWSQGGYGYTF
TRBJ2-1 | . | TRBD2 | TRBV5-6 | TGTGCCAGCAGCCCGCTTAGCGGGGAGCAGTTCTTC | CASSPLSGEQFF
TRBJ2-3 | . | . | TRBV28 | TGTGCCAGCAGTCTTGTCACAGATACGCAGTATTTT | CASSLVTDTQYF
TRBJ1-4 | . | . | TRBV19 | TGTGCCAGTAGACCCCGGACAGCATATGAAAAACTGTTTTTT | CASRPRTAYEKLFF
TRBJ2-6 | . | . | TRBV19 | TGTGCCAGTAGTAGCAGAGACAGGTTGGCCTCTGGGGCCAACGTCCTGACTTTC | CASSSRDRLASGANVLTF
TRBJ2-7 | . | . | TRBV6-5 | TGTGCCAGCAGCCCGGCACAGGCCGACTACGAGCAGTACTTC | CASSPAQADYEQYF